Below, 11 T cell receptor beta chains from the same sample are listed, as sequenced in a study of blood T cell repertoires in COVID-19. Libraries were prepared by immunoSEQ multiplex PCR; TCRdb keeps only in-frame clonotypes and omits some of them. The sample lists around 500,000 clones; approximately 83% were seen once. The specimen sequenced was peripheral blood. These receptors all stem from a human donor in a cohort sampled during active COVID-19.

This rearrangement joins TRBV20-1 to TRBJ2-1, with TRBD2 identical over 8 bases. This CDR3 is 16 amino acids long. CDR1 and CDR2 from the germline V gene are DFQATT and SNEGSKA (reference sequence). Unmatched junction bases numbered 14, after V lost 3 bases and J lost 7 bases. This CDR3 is CSASFREGLPLNEQFF. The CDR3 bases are TGCAGTGCTAGTTTCCGGGAGGGCCTGCCTTTGAATGAGCAGTTCTTC.

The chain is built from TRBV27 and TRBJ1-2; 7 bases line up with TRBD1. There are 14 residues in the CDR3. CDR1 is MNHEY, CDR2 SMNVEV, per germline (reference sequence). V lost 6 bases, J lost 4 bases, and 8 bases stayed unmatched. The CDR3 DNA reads TGTGCCAGCAGGGAGATAGGGGGCGGCTATGGCTACACCTTC. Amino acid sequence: CASREIGGGYGYTF.

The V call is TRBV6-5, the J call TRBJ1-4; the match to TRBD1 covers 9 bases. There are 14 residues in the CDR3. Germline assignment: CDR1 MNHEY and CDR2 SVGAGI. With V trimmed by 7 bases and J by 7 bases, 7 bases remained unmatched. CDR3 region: CASTPDRGGEKLFF. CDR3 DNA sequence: TGTGCCAGCACCCCGGACAGGGGTGGTGAAAAACTGTTTTTT.

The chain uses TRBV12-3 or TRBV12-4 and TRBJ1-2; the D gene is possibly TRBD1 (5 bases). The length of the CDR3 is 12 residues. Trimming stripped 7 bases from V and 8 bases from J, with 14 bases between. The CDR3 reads CASTLGGYGYTF. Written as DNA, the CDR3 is TGTGCCAGCACCCTGGGGGGGTACGGCTACACCTTC.

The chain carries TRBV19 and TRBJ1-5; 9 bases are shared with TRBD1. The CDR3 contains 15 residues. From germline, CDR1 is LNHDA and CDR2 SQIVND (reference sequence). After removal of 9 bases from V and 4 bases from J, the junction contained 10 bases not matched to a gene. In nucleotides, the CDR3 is TGTGCCAGCCAAGGGGGGACAGGGAGGAATCAGCCCCAGCATTTT. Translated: CASQGGTGRNQPQHF.

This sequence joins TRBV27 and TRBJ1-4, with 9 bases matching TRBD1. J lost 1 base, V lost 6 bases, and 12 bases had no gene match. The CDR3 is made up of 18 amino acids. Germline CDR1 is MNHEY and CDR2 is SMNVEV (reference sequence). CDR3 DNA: TGTGCCAGCAGCCGGCCGGGCACGACAGGGGGAACTAATGAAAAACTGTTTTTT. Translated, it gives CASSRPGTTGGTNEKLFF.

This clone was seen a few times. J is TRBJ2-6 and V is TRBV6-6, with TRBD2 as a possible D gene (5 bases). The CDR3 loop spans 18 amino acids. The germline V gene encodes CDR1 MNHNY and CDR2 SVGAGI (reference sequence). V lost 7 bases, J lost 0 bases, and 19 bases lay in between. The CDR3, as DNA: TGTGCCAGCATTCGACTTAGGTCCGGGGACTCTGGGGCCAACGTCCTGACTTTC. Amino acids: CASIRLRSGDSGANVLTF.

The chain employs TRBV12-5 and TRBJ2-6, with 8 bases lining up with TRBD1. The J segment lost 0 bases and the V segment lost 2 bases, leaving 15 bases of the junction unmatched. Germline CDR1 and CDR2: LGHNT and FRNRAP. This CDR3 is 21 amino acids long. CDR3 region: CASGLITGRGLFHSGANVLTF. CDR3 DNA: TGTGCTAGTGGTTTGATTACTGGCAGGGGGCTTTTTCACTCTGGGGCCAACGTCCTGACTTTC. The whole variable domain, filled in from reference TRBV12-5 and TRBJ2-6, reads DARVTQTPRHKVTEMGQEVTMRCQPILGHNTVFWYRQTMMQGLELLAYFRNRAPLDDSGMPKDRFSAEMPDATLATLKIQPSEPRDSAVYFCASGLITGRGLFHSGANVLTFGAGSRLTVL.

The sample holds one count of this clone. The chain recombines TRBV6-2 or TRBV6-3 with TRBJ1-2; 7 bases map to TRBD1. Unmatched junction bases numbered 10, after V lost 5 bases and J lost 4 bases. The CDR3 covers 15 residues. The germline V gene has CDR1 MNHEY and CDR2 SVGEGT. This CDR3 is CASSGGQIDIYGYTF. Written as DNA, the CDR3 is TGTGCCAGCAGTGGGGGACAGATCGACATCTATGGCTACACCTTC.

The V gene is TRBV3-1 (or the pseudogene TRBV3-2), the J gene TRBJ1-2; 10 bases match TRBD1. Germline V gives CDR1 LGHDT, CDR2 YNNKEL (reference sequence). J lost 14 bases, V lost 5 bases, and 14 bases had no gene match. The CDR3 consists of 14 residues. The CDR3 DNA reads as TGTGCCAGCAGCACCACAGGGGACAGGGGATGGTCTACCTTC. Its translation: CASSTTGDRGWSTF.

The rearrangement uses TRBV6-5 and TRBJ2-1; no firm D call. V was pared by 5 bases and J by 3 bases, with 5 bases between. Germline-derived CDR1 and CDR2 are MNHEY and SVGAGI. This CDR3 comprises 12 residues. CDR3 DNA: TGTGCCAGCAGTCCCAGCTACAATGAGCAGTTCTTC. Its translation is CASSPSYNEQFF.